The 27 T cell receptor beta chains below come from one sample, sequenced in a study of blood T cell repertoires in COVID-19. Profiling relied on immunoSEQ multiplex PCR, and the TCRdb table lists in-frame clones only, not all of them. The sample gives 150,000 to 200,000 clones, around 90% of which show up once; about 1.4% is in the top ten. The sample was peripheral blood. The receptors stem from a woman aged 50 to 60 with acute or convalescent COVID-19.

This rearrangement joins TRBV11-2 to TRBJ2-1; perhaps TRBD2 as D (6 bases). The CDR3 runs 15 residues. The ends were cut back, 3 bases at V and 3 bases at J, with 12 bases in the middle. Germline assignment: CDR1 SGHAT and CDR2 FQNNGV. DNA for the CDR3: TGTGCCAGCAGCTTTGACGGGAGTTTCTACAATGAGCAGTTCTTC. Protein product: CASSFDGSFYNEQFF. Using reference TRBV11-2 and TRBJ2-1 for the parts outside the CDR3, the full variable domain is EAGVAQSPRYKIIEKRQSVAFWCNPISGHATLYWYQQILGQGPKLLIQFQNNGVVDDSQLPKDRFSAERLKGVDSTLKIQPAKLEDSAVYLCASSFDGSFYNEQFFGPGTRLTVL.

This chain uses TRBV15 with TRBJ2-5; D gene uncertain. The germline V gene encodes CDR1 LNHNV and CDR2 YYDKDF (reference sequence). V lost 1 base, J lost 1 base, and 10 bases lay in between. CDR3 length: 15 residues. The CDR3, as DNA: TGTGCCACCAGCAGAGGCCGCGGCTTCCAAGAGACCCAGTACTTC. It is translated as CATSRGRGFQETQYF.

The chain employs TRBV10-1 and TRBJ1-2, with D perhaps TRBD1 (6 bases). Per the germline V gene, CDR1 is WNHNN and CDR2 is SYGVQD (reference sequence). This CDR3 has 10 residues. This CDR3 reads CERGGSGYTF. The CDR3 DNA reads TGCGAGAGGGGGGGGAGCGGCTACACCTTC.

The chain couples TRBV27 to TRBJ1-2; maybe TRBD1 (6 bases). Germline CDR1 MNHEY, CDR2 SMNVEV (reference sequence). V dropped 5 bases and J dropped 2 bases, with 15 bases sitting between them. CDR3 length: 15 residues. This CDR3 is CASSPWGQGNYGYTF. The CDR3 nucleotides are TGTGCCAGCAGTCCATGGGGGCAGGGGAACTATGGCTACACCTTC.

The chain combines TRBV27 with TRBJ1-5; unclear D gene. Germline V gene sequence: CDR1 MNHEY, CDR2 SMNVEV (reference sequence). This CDR3 has 14 amino acids. Trimming stripped 2 bases from V and 6 bases from J, with 11 bases between. The CDR3 here is CASSLRFQAQPQHF. Written as DNA, the CDR3 is TGTGCCAGCAGTTTAAGATTCCAGGCTCAGCCCCAGCATTTT.

With respect to this clone: Other DNA sequences of this sample code for an identical CDR3. This rearrangement joins TRBV12-3 or TRBV12-4 to TRBJ1-1, with D tentatively TRBD1 (6 bases). Trimming pared 2 bases from V and 5 bases from J, leaving 6 bases between. There are 12 residues in the CDR3. This chain's CDR3 is CASSLRGTEAFF. The CDR3 DNA is TGTGCCAGCAGTTTAAGGGGGACTGAAGCTTTCTTT.

The CDR3 sequence: CATSDLAGRTDTQYF. The CDR3 DNA sequence: TGTGCCACCAGTGATTTGGCGGGGCGGACAGATACGCAGTATTTT. The rearrangement uses TRBV24-1 and TRBJ2-3; TRBD2 is a possible D gene (6 bases). Germline CDR1 KGHDR, CDR2 SFDVKD. This CDR3 is 15 amino acids long. Between the trimmed V and J ends, which lost 0 bases and 3 bases, there was a span of 9 bases.

The V gene is TRBV6-6, the J gene TRBJ2-1; 8 bases map to TRBD2. V shed 6 bases, J shed 0 bases, and the junction held 13 bases outside the gene matches. The CDR3 consists of 18 residues. Germline lookup yields CDR1 MNHNY and CDR2 SVGAGI (reference sequence). The CDR3 here is CASSRSTSRGVSYNEQFF. The CDR3 DNA is TGTGCCAGCAGCCGATCCACCTCGCGGGGGGTCTCCTACAATGAGCAGTTCTTC.

As for this clone: This CDR3 is also generated by other DNA sequences in the sample. The chain uses TRBV5-1 and TRBJ1-5; TRBD1 agrees at 7 bases. There are 13 residues in the CDR3. Per the germline V gene, CDR1 is SGHRS and CDR2 is YFSETQ. Germline trimming cut 0 bases from V and 6 bases from J; bases unmatched to any gene: 0. The CDR3 loop reads CASSLAGGQPQHF. DNA of the CDR3: TGCGCCAGCAGCTTGGCAGGGGGTCAGCCCCAGCATTTT.

The J gene is TRBJ2-5, the V gene TRBV5-1; D is unclear. The CDR3 extends over 12 amino acids. Trimming stripped 2 bases from V and 5 bases from J, with 7 bases between. Germline V CDR1 and CDR2: SGHRS, YFSETQ. The CDR3 sequence: CASSFGQETQYF. In nucleotides, the CDR3 is TGCGCCAGCAGCTTTGGTCAGGAGACCCAGTACTTC.

This clone was seen only once. The chain employs TRBV15 and TRBJ1-3; 8 nucleotides match TRBD1. Trimming at V came to 3 bases and at J to 0 bases, leaving 4 bases not matched to a gene. CDR3 length equals 16 residues. Germline V gene data show CDR1 as LNHNV and CDR2 as YYDKDF (reference sequence). In DNA form, the CDR3 reads TGTGCCACCAGCAGGACAGGGGCCAACTCTGGAAACACCATATATTTT. It translates to CATSRTGANSGNTIYF.

The V call is TRBV4-1, the J call TRBJ2-1, with 11 nucleotides matching TRBD1. From germline, CDR1 is MGHRA and CDR2 YSYEKL. Trimming cost V 4 bases and J 8 bases; bases outside gene matches: 7. The CDR3 has 15 residues. CDR3 sequence reads: CASSLSDRGLDEQFF. CDR3 bases: TGCGCCAGCAGCCTGTCGGACAGGGGGCTTGATGAGCAGTTCTTC.

The chain joins TRBV6-2 or TRBV6-3 to TRBJ1-1; possibly TRBD1 for D (6 bases). Trimming cost V 2 bases and J 4 bases, with 11 bases left between them. The CDR3 consists of 14 residues. Germline V gene lookup returns CDR1 MNHEY and CDR2 SVGEGT. The CDR3 region has the DNA TGTGCCAGCAGTTACGGGACAAGGGGCACTGAAGCTTTCTTT. Its translation: CASSYGTRGTEAFF.

The chain carries TRBV5-1 and TRBJ2-3; TRBD1 might be the D (6 bases). The germline V and J ends were trimmed by 0 bases and 1 base, with 15 bases remaining between them. Germline CDR1 is SGHRS and CDR2 is YFSETQ. The CDR3 has 17 amino acids. CDR3 amino acids: CASSLARAGAGTDTQYF. The CDR3 nucleotides are TGCGCCAGCAGCTTGGCGAGGGCAGGGGCGGGCACAGATACGCAGTATTTT.

CDR3 bases: TGTGCCACCAGTGATTCCAGGCGGGGGGCCGAGACCCAGTACTTC. It translates to CATSDSRRGAETQYF. The chain carries TRBV24-1 and TRBJ2-5, with TRBD2 matching over 8 bases. This CDR3 spans 15 amino acids. From germline, CDR1 is KGHDR and CDR2 SFDVKD. J lost 5 bases, V lost 2 bases, and 6 bases had no gene match.

This clone was seen just once. The chain is built from TRBV13 and TRBJ2-1, with 8 bases fitting TRBD1. Germline values: CDR1 PRHDT, CDR2 FYEKMQ (reference sequence). The CDR3 is 16 residues long. V was clipped by 0 bases and J by 3 bases; unmatched bases: 4. CDR3 coding DNA: TGTGCCAGCAGCTTAGGAGGACAGGGTGTCTACAATGAGCAGTTCTTC. Translated: CASSLGGQGVYNEQFF.

This chain joins TRBV6-2 or TRBV6-3 and TRBJ1-5; no clear D gene. Germline assignment: CDR1 MNHEY and CDR2 SVGEGT. This CDR3 has 14 residues. The germline V and J ends were trimmed by 2 bases and 4 bases, with 9 bases remaining between them. The DNA for the CDR3 is TGTGCCAGCAGTTACGATGCCGGGAATCAGCCCCAGCATTTT. As protein: CASSYDAGNQPQHF.

The chain employs TRBV18 and TRBJ2-7, with 8 positions matching TRBD2. The CDR3 totals 13 residues. After removal of 3 bases from V and 4 bases from J, the junction contained 2 bases not matched to a gene. Looked up from germline, CDR1 is KGHSH and CDR2 is LQKENI. This CDR3 is CASSPSSGYEQYF. CDR3 nucleotides: TGTGCCAGCTCACCCTCTAGCGGGTACGAGCAGTACTTC.

V usage is TRBV3-1 (or the pseudogene TRBV3-2) and J usage is TRBJ1-4; TRBD1 aligns across 7 bases. The CDR3 consists of 15 residues. The J segment lost 7 bases and the V segment lost 1 base, leaving 6 bases of the junction unmatched. Germline V lookup: CDR1 LGHDT, CDR2 YNNKEL (reference sequence). CDR3 nucleotide sequence: TGTGCCAGCAGCCAAGTTCAGGGGGGCAGTGAAAAACTGTTTTTT. Protein sequence: CASSQVQGGSEKLFF.

The chain employs TRBV3-1 (or the pseudogene TRBV3-2) and TRBJ2-5, with 12 bases aligning to TRBD2. Looked up from germline, CDR1 is LGHDT and CDR2 is YNNKEL (reference sequence). V lost 5 bases to trimming and J lost 3 bases; unmatched junction nucleotides: 4. This CDR3 has 15 amino acids. The CDR3 is CASSTRLAGEETQYF. For the CDR3, the DNA is TGTGCCAGCAGCACCCGACTAGCGGGAGAAGAGACCCAGTACTTC.

The chain employs TRBV14 and TRBJ1-2, with D possibly being TRBD1 (5 bases). CDR1 and CDR2 (germline): SGHDN, FVKESK. CDR3 length: 14 amino acids. V gave up 0 bases and J gave up 3 bases, with 8 bases separating them. The CDR3 DNA follows: TGTGCCAGCAGCCAAGATGGGACTGACTATGGCTACACCTTC. It is translated as CASSQDGTDYGYTF.

The sample holds one count of this clone. The chain has TRBV11-2 and TRBJ1-4; no firm D call. This CDR3 has 13 residues. Germline lookup yields CDR1 SGHAT and CDR2 FQNNGV. Trimming removed 0 bases at V and 10 bases at J, with 9 bases between. This CDR3 reads CASSLDPSRKLFF. The CDR3 DNA sequence: TGTGCCAGCAGCTTAGATCCCTCCCGAAAACTGTTTTTT.

The chain employs TRBV7-6 and TRBJ1-2; D ambiguous. From germline, CDR1 is SGHVS and CDR2 FNYEAQ. V lost 0 bases and J lost 0, with 11 bases in between. There are 16 residues in the CDR3. Here the CDR3 reads CASSLAQRGANYGYTF. The DNA of the CDR3 is TGTGCCAGCAGCTTAGCGCAAAGAGGAGCTAACTATGGCTACACCTTC.

The chain is built from TRBV18 and TRBJ2-7; a weak D match, TRBD2 (6 bases). Germline values: CDR1 KGHSH, CDR2 LQKENI. The length of the CDR3 is 15 residues. Trimming removed 1 base at V and 6 bases at J, with 16 bases between. The DNA for the CDR3 is TGTGCCAGCTCACCACGGGACGGGGAGACTAGCGAGCAGTACTTC. It is translated as CASSPRDGETSEQYF.

This CDR3 reads CASSDPGQNYGYTF. The CDR3 DNA reads TGTGCCAGCAGTGACCCGGGACAAAACTATGGCTACACCTTC. The V and J genes are TRBV6-1 and TRBJ1-2, with D possibly TRBD1 on 6 matching bases. Looked up from germline, CDR1 is MNHNS and CDR2 is SASEGT. This CDR3 has 14 amino acids. Between the trimmed V and J ends, which lost 3 bases and 2 bases, there was a span of 10 bases.

V and J are TRBV20-1 and TRBJ2-3; possibly TRBD2 for D (5 bases). CDR1 is DFQATT, CDR2 SNEGSKA, per germline (reference sequence). The CDR3 covers 13 residues. Trimming left V 3 bases short and J 4 bases short, with 11 bases between. The CDR3 sequence: CSASLGVSDTQYF. The CDR3, as DNA: TGCAGTGCTAGTCTCGGGGTTTCAGATACGCAGTATTTT.

The V gene is TRBV2, the J gene TRBJ2-3; TRBD2 matches 12 bases. The germline V gene encodes CDR1 SNHLY and CDR2 FYNNEI. V was pared by 0 bases and J by 5 bases, with 3 bases of the junction left unmatched. There are 16 residues in the CDR3. CDR3 loop: CASSEAPLAGGDTQYF. CDR3 coding DNA: TGTGCCAGCAGTGAAGCGCCACTAGCGGGAGGAGATACGCAGTATTTT.